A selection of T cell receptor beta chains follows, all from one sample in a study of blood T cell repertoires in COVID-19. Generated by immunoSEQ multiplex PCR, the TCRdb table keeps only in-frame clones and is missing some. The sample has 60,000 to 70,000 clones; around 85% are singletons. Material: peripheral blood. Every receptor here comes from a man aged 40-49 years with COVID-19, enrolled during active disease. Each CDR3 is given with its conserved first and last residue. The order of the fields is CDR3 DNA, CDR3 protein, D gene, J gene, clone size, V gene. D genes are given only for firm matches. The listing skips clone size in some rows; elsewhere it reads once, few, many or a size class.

DNA: TGTGCCAGCAGCTACGACAGGGGCTATGGCTACACCTTC
CDR3: CASSYDRGYGYTF
D: TRBD1
J: TRBJ1-2
size: -
V: TRBV7-9

DNA: TGTGCCAGCAGCCCGTCCGGGACAGATAGAAACACCATATATTTT
CDR3: CASSPSGTDRNTIYF
D: TRBD1
J: TRBJ1-3
size: -
V: TRBV6-6

DNA: TGTGCCTGGATAGTGGGGGGAGGAAACACCATATATTTT
CDR3: CAWIVGGGNTIYF
D: -
J: TRBJ1-3
size: -
V: TRBV30

DNA: TGTGCCAGCCGGGACAAGGGAGGGTCGCCCCAGCATTTT
CDR3: CASRDKGGSPQHF
D: -
J: TRBJ1-5
size: -
V: TRBV19

DNA: TGTGCCAGTAGTCCAACAGTCACGACTAGCGAAAAGTTCTTC
CDR3: CASSPTVTTSEKFF
D: TRBD2
J: TRBJ2-1
size: -
V: TRBV19

DNA: TGTGCCAGCAGCAGTAACGGAGCGGAGACCCAGTACTTC
CDR3: CASSSNGAETQYF
D: -
J: TRBJ2-5
size: -
V: TRBV7-9

DNA: TGCGCCAGCAGCAGGGACTCCAGCAATCAGCCCCAGCATTTT
CDR3: CASSRDSSNQPQHF
D: -
J: TRBJ1-5
size: -
V: TRBV5-1

DNA: TGTGCCAGCAGCCAAGATCTCCCTACTAGCGGGGGAAGGGCTGAGCAGTTCTTC
CDR3: CASSQDLPTSGGRAEQFF
D: TRBD2
J: TRBJ2-1
size: -
V: TRBV3-1/TRBV3-2

DNA: TGTGCCTGGAGTGTACCGGGACAGGGGGGAGAAAAACTGTTTTTT
CDR3: CAWSVPGQGGEKLFF
D: TRBD1
J: TRBJ1-4
size: -
V: TRBV30

DNA: TGTGCCAGCAGCTCAGGACACGCCGGGACCCAGTACTTC
CDR3: CASSSGHAGTQYF
D: -
J: TRBJ2-5
size: -
V: TRBV7-9

DNA: TGTGCCATCACGCGCACTAGCGGGGACAATGAGCAGTTCTTC
CDR3: CAITRTSGDNEQFF
D: TRBD2
J: TRBJ2-1
size: -
V: TRBV10-3

DNA: TGTGCCAGTAGTTCCGGGACAGGGGGCGCTGGTACTGAAGCTTTCTTT
CDR3: CASSSGTGGAGTEAFF
D: TRBD1
J: TRBJ1-1
size: -
V: TRBV19

DNA: TGTGCCAGCAGCTCGAGTAACAGGGGAACATTCGGCTACACCTTC
CDR3: CASSSSNRGTFGYTF
D: TRBD1
J: TRBJ1-2
size: -
V: TRBV28

DNA: TGTGCCAGCAGCCTTGTGGTGGTCGGGGATGAAAAACTGTTTTTT
CDR3: CASSLVVVGDEKLFF
D: -
J: TRBJ1-4
size: -
V: TRBV5-5

DNA: TGTGCCTTCTATTCACAGGGGGCGAATTCACCCCTCCACTTT
CDR3: CAFYSQGANSPLHF
D: TRBD1
J: TRBJ1-6
size: -
V: TRBV5-4

DNA: TGTGCCAGCAGCTTAGAACAGATCATTAGCACAGATACGCAGTATTTT
CDR3: CASSLEQIISTDTQYF
D: -
J: TRBJ2-3
size: -
V: TRBV7-9

DNA: TGTGCCAGCAGCCGGTCCGGGACAGGCAACAATGAGCAGTTCTTC
CDR3: CASSRSGTGNNEQFF
D: TRBD1
J: TRBJ2-1
size: -
V: TRBV7-6

DNA: TGTGCCAGCAGCTTATCGCGGGGTAACACTGAAGCTTTCTTT
CDR3: CASSLSRGNTEAFF
D: -
J: TRBJ1-1
size: -
V: TRBV7-2

DNA: TGTGCCAGCAGCCTGGACAGGGCGCCACTCCCCTCTGGTGGGGCCAACGTCCTGACTTTC
CDR3: CASSLDRAPLPSGGANVLTF
D: TRBD1
J: TRBJ2-6
size: -
V: TRBV3-1/TRBV3-2

DNA: TGTGCCAGCAGCCTTACGGGGGGGAATGAAAAACTGTTTTTT
CDR3: CASSLTGGNEKLFF
D: -
J: TRBJ1-4
size: -
V: TRBV6-5

DNA: TGCGCCAGCAGCCAAGCGGACAGAGGCTATGGCTACACCTTC
CDR3: CASSQADRGYGYTF
D: -
J: TRBJ1-2
size: -
V: TRBV4-1

DNA: TGTGCCAGCAGTTACGGGGGGTTTGGAAACACCATATATTTT
CDR3: CASSYGGFGNTIYF
D: -
J: TRBJ1-3
size: -
V: TRBV27

DNA: TGTGCCAGCAGCTTAGTAGCGGGGGGGTCCAATGAGCAGTTCTTC
CDR3: CASSLVAGGSNEQFF
D: TRBD2
J: TRBJ2-1
size: -
V: TRBV5-4

DNA: TGTGCCAGCAGCTTATCAGGGACAGGGCGGAGTGAGCAGTTCTTC
CDR3: CASSLSGTGRSEQFF
D: TRBD1
J: TRBJ2-1
size: -
V: TRBV7-7

DNA: TGTGCCAGCAGTTTCTCCCTTCTTCGGGGGGATGGCTACACCTTC
CDR3: CASSFSLLRGDGYTF
D: -
J: TRBJ1-2
size: -
V: TRBV6-2/TRBV6-3

DNA: TGTGCCAGCAGCCAAGATCTCACTGAAAATCAGCCCCAGCATTTT
CDR3: CASSQDLTENQPQHF
D: -
J: TRBJ1-5
size: -
V: TRBV3-1/TRBV3-2

DNA: TGTGCCAGCAGGCGGGACAGGGGGGTCTATGGCTACACCTTC
CDR3: CASRRDRGVYGYTF
D: TRBD1
J: TRBJ1-2
size: few
V: TRBV6-5

DNA: TGTGCCAGTAGAGGAGACACTGGACTTTCACCCCTCCACTTT
CDR3: CASRGDTGLSPLHF
D: -
J: TRBJ1-6
size: -
V: TRBV19

DNA: TGTGCCAGTAGTATGATGGGGGGAGAAGCTTTCTTT
CDR3: CASSMMGGEAFF
D: -
J: TRBJ1-1
size: -
V: TRBV19

DNA: TGTGCCAGCAGGCTAACTAGCGGGGGGACCGGGGAGCTGTTTTTT
CDR3: CASRLTSGGTGELFF
D: TRBD2
J: TRBJ2-2
size: -
V: TRBV6-5

DNA: TGTGCCAGCAGACCAGGTGCGGGGGCGCGGACTGAAGCTTTCTTT
CDR3: CASRPGAGARTEAFF
D: -
J: TRBJ1-1
size: -
V: TRBV7-9

DNA: TGCGCCAGCGTCAGCGGGGGGGAAGAGACCCAGTACTTC
CDR3: CASVSGGEETQYF
D: TRBD2
J: TRBJ2-5
size: -
V: TRBV5-1

DNA: TGTGCCAGCAGCTTAAGAGGGGGACAGCCACAAGAGACCCAGTACTTC
CDR3: CASSLRGGQPQETQYF
D: TRBD1
J: TRBJ2-5
size: once
V: TRBV7-9

DNA: TGTGCCAGCAGCTTAGAGGGAGCCCAGGGCAATCAGCCCCAGCATTTT
CDR3: CASSLEGAQGNQPQHF
D: -
J: TRBJ1-5
size: -
V: TRBV7-6

DNA: TGCGCCAGCAGCGCCCCGCGTAGCGGGCCCGGGGATACGCAGTATTTT
CDR3: CASSAPRSGPGDTQYF
D: TRBD2
J: TRBJ2-3
size: -
V: TRBV5-1

DNA: TGTGCCAGCAGCCGAAGGTCGGCAGGCGCATGGCAGCCCCAGCATTTT
CDR3: CASSRRSAGAWQPQHF
D: -
J: TRBJ1-5
size: -
V: TRBV7-8

DNA: TGTGCCAGCAGATCCGGGACTAGCGGGGGGGCCGGTGAGCAGTTCTTC
CDR3: CASRSGTSGGAGEQFF
D: TRBD2
J: TRBJ2-1
size: -
V: TRBV2

DNA: TGTGCCAGCAGTCGAGAGACCCAGTACTTC
CDR3: CASSRETQYF
D: -
J: TRBJ2-5
size: -
V: TRBV6-2/TRBV6-3

DNA: TGTGCCAGCAAGATAGACCGTGCGGGGACTGAAGCTTTCTTT
CDR3: CASKIDRAGTEAFF
D: -
J: TRBJ1-1
size: -
V: TRBV6-5

DNA: TGTGCCAGCAGCTTGGCCTCGCGACTCACAGATACGCAGTATTTT
CDR3: CASSLASRLTDTQYF
D: -
J: TRBJ2-3
size: -
V: TRBV5-4

DNA: TGTGCCAGTAATGGAGGGCCCAATTCACCCCTCCACTTT
CDR3: CASNGGPNSPLHF
D: -
J: TRBJ1-6
size: -
V: TRBV19

DNA: TGCGCCAGCACCGAAACCCGGACAGGGAGCACAGATACGCAGTATTTT
CDR3: CASTETRTGSTDTQYF
D: TRBD1
J: TRBJ2-3
size: -
V: TRBV5-1

DNA: TGTGCCAGCAGCCAAGGCCGGCTGGCTTTGAGAACCGGAGGGGGCTACACCTTC
CDR3: CASSQGRLALRTGGGYTF
D: -
J: TRBJ1-2
size: once
V: TRBV14

DNA: TGTGCCAGCAGTCCTGCAGGAAACAATGAGCAGTTCTTC
CDR3: CASSPAGNNEQFF
D: -
J: TRBJ2-1
size: -
V: TRBV11-2

DNA: TGTGCCAGCAGCTCTACCGGACAGCAACTCAGCACAGATACGCAGTATTTT
CDR3: CASSSTGQQLSTDTQYF
D: -
J: TRBJ2-3
size: -
V: TRBV5-5

DNA: TGTGCCAGCAGCTATAGTGTTGAGCAGTTCTTC
CDR3: CASSYSVEQFF
D: -
J: TRBJ2-1
size: -
V: TRBV7-8

DNA: TGTGCCAGTAGTATAGACCGGGAATCGGTCGGAAACACCATATATTTT
CDR3: CASSIDRESVGNTIYF
D: -
J: TRBJ1-3
size: -
V: TRBV19

DNA: TGTGCCAGCAAGATTGGACAATTCCGACAGCCCCAGCATTTT
CDR3: CASKIGQFRQPQHF
D: -
J: TRBJ1-5
size: -
V: TRBV19

DNA: TGCGCCAGCAGCCCTGTCCCTTTGGTACTTAGAATTTCCCAAGATACGCAGTATTTT
CDR3: CASSPVPLVLRISQDTQYF
D: -
J: TRBJ2-3
size: -
V: TRBV4-1

DNA: TGTGCCGTCGGGACATATAGCAATCAGCCCCAGCATTTT
CDR3: CAVGTYSNQPQHF
D: -
J: TRBJ1-5
size: -
V: TRBV21-1

DNA: TGTGCCAGCAGCTCGGGTTCCGGACTAGAACAGTATTTT
CDR3: CASSSGSGLEQYF
D: TRBD2
J: TRBJ2-3
size: -
V: TRBV5-6

DNA: TGTGCCAGCAGCTCCACGGACATTGCGGGGTACGAGCAGTACTTC
CDR3: CASSSTDIAGYEQYF
D: -
J: TRBJ2-7
size: -
V: TRBV7-9

DNA: TGCGCCAGCAGCTTGGCAGGGGGCATGGGTCAGCCCCAGCATTTT
CDR3: CASSLAGGMGQPQHF
D: TRBD1
J: TRBJ1-5
size: -
V: TRBV5-1

DNA: TGTGCCAGCTCACTTCGGGACAGGGGGATCTCCTACGAGCAGTACTTC
CDR3: CASSLRDRGISYEQYF
D: TRBD1
J: TRBJ2-7
size: once
V: TRBV18

DNA: TGTGCCAGCTCACCACCGGGGGCCAGGGGAGTCTATGGCTACACCTTC
CDR3: CASSPPGARGVYGYTF
D: -
J: TRBJ1-2
size: -
V: TRBV18

DNA: TGCGCCAGCAGCTCGACAGGGGGGAACACTGAAGCTTTCTTT
CDR3: CASSSTGGNTEAFF
D: TRBD1
J: TRBJ1-1
size: -
V: TRBV5-1

DNA: TGTGCCAGCAGGGACTCGGGGAGGGGGGAAAAACTGTTTTTT
CDR3: CASRDSGRGEKLFF
D: -
J: TRBJ1-4
size: -
V: TRBV2

DNA: TGTGCCAGCAGTGCCTCTACAGGGTTCAACACTGAAGCTTTCTTT
CDR3: CASSASTGFNTEAFF
D: -
J: TRBJ1-1
size: -
V: TRBV6-4

DNA: TGTGCCAGCAGCTTCGATGGGGAGGTCGCTTTCTTT
CDR3: CASSFDGEVAFF
D: -
J: TRBJ1-1
size: few
V: TRBV13